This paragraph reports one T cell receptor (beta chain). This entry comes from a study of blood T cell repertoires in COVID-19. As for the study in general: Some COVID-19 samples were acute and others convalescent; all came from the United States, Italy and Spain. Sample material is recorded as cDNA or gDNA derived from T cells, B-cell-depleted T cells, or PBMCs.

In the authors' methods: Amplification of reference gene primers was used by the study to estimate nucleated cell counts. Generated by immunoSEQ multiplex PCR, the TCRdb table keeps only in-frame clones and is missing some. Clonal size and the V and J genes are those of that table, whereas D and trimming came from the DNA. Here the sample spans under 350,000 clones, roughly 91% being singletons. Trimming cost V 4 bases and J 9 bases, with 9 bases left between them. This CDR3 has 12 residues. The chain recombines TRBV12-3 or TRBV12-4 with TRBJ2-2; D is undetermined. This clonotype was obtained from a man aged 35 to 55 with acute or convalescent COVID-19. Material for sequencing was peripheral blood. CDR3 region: CASSSNFRELFF. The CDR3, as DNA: TGTGCCAGCAGTTCAAACTTCCGGGAGCTGTTTTTT.